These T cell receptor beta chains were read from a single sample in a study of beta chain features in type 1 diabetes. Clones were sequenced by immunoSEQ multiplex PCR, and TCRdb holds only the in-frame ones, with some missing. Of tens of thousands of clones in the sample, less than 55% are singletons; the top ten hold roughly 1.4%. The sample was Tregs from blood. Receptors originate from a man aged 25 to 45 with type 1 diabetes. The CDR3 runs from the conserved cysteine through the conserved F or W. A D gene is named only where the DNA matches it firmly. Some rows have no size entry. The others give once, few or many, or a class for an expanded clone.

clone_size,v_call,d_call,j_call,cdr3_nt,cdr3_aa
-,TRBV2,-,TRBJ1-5,TGTGCCAGCAGTATGTCGGGGGGGAGCAATCAGCCCCAGCATTTT,CASSMSGGSNQPQHF
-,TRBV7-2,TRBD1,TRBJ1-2,TGTGCCAGCAGCTCCCAAGGGGGCTCGGACTATGGCTACACCTTC,CASSSQGGSDYGYTF
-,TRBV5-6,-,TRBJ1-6,TGTGCCAGCAATGCAGGAAACTATAATTCACCCCTCCACTTT,CASNAGNYNSPLHF
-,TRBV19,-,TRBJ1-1,TGTGCCAGTAGTAACCGTGGCGGGCGATTAAACACTGAAGCTTTCTTT,CASSNRGGRLNTEAFF
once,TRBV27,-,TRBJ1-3,TGTGCCAGCAGTTCGACCCCCACCGGGAACTCTGGAAACACCATATATTTT,CASSSTPTGNSGNTIYF
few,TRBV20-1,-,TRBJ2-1,TGCAGTGTTGGGGGACTTGAGCAGTTCTTC,CSVGGLEQFF
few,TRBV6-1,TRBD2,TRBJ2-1,TGTGCCAGCACCCGGGACTACCGAGCCTACAATGAGCAGTTCTTC,CASTRDYRAYNEQFF
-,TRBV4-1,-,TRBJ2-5,TGCGCCAGCAGCCAAGATCGCGGTAGCGGTTCTGGGGGAGAGACCCAGTACTTC,CASSQDRGSGSGGETQYF
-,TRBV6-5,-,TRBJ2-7,TGTGCCAGCAGTCAAGGAAGAGGGGGGGGAACCGAGCAGTACTTC,CASSQGRGGGTEQYF
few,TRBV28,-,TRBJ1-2,TGTGCCAGCAGTTTGAACAGCCAGTCATCTGGCTACACCTTC,CASSLNSQSSGYTF
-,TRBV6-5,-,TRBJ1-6,TGTGCCAGCAGTTACTCGGGGGGAAGGGGCTCACCCCTCCACTTT,CASSYSGGRGSPLHF
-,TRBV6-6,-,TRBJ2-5,TGTGCCAGCCAGAGGAGTATCCAAGAGACCCAGTACTTC,CASQRSIQETQYF
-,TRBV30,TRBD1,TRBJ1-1,TGTGCCTGGAGTAAGGGGGCGGTGAGCACTGAAGCTTTCTTT,CAWSKGAVSTEAFF
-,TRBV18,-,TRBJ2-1,TGTGCCAGCTCACCACCGTATCAGGGAAATGAGCAGTTCTTC,CASSPPYQGNEQFF
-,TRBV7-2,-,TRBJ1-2,TGTGCCAGCAGCTTAGATGTGAAGGGGTCAGATGGCTACACCTTC,CASSLDVKGSDGYTF
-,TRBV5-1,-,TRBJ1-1,TGCGCCAGCAGTCGGTCGAACACTGAAGCTTTCTTT,CASSRSNTEAFF
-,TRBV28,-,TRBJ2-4,TGTGCCAGCAGTCTTCCATTAGCGGATATAGCCAAAAACATTCAGTACTTC,CASSLPLADIAKNIQYF
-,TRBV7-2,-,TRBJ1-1,TGTGCCAGCAGCCCGGGGGGAAGGAACACTGAAGCTTTCTTT,CASSPGGRNTEAFF
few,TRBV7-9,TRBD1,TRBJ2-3,TGTGCCAGCAGCTCCCGGACAGGCTCGGCAGATACGCAGTATTTT,CASSSRTGSADTQYF
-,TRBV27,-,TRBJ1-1,TGTGCCAGCAGTTCCCGCCCAGGTACAGGAAGGGCGAACACTGAAGCTTTCTTT,CASSSRPGTGRANTEAFF
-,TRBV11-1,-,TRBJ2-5,TGTGCCAGCAGCTCCCGCGTACTGGAGACCCAGTACTTC,CASSSRVLETQYF
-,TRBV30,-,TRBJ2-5,TGTGCCTGGAGTCTGTACCAAGAGACCCAGTACTTC,CAWSLYQETQYF
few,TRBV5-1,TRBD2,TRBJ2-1,TGCGCCAGCAGCTTGGACGGGAGGGGATACAATGAGCAGTTCTTC,CASSLDGRGYNEQFF
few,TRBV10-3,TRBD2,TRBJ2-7,TGTGCCATCAGTGTAGGCCCTGGGGCGGGAGATCTGCACGAGCAGTACTTC,CAISVGPGAGDLHEQYF
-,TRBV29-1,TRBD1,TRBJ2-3,TGCAGCGCCACCGGGACAGGGGGTTTAGATACGCAGTATTTT,CSATGTGGLDTQYF
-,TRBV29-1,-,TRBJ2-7,TGCAGCGTTATTGTGTCCGGCTACGAGCAGTACTTC,CSVIVSGYEQYF
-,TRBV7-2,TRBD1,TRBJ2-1,TGTGCCAGCAGCCTCAGTGGCAGACAGGGGGTGTATGAGCAGTTCTTC,CASSLSGRQGVYEQFF
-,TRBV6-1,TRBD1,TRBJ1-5,TGTGCCAGCAGGGACCAGACAGGGGGCAATCAGCCCCAGCATTTT,CASRDQTGGNQPQHF
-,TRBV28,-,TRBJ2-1,TGTGCCAGCAGTTTAGGGCGGGGCCCCATAGGCGAGCAGTTCTTC,CASSLGRGPIGEQFF
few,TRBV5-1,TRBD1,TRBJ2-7,TGCGCCAGCAGCGAGACAGGGGTCGAGCAGTACTTC,CASSETGVEQYF